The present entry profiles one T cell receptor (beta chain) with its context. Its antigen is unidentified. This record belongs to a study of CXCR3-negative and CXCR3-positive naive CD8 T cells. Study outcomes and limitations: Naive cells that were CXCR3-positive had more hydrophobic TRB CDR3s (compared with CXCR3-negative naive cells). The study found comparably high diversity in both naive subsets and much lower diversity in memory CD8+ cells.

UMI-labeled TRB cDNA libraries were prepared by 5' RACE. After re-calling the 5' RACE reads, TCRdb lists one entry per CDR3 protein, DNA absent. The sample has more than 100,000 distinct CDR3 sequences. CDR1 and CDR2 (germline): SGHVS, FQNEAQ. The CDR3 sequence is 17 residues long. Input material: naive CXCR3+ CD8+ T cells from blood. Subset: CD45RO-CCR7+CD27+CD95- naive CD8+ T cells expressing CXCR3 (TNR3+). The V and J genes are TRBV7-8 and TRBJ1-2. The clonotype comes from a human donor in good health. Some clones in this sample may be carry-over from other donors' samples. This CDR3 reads CASSQTIAEGSVNGYTF.